One and the same sample provided the 6 T cell receptor beta chains below, sequenced in a study of T cells in Graves' hyperthyroidism and ophthalmopathy. RNA transcripts yielded amplified TCR beta CDR3 regions. HTBI primers drove first-round RT-PCR of the TCR CDR3. TCRdb fed the multiplex PCR reads into MiXCR, producing one record per CDR3 protein. Here the sample spans fewer than 600,000 distinct CDR3 sequences, around 15% being singletons. Sequencing was done on a sample of blood. The receptors here all came from a woman aged 40 to 49 with Graves' hyperthyroidism.

This clonotype was seen a few times. V and J are TRBV28 and TRBJ1-1; no definite D call. The CDR3 length is 15 residues. Trimming pared 2 bases from V and 11 bases from J, leaving 21 bases between. Germline V gives CDR1 MDHEN, CDR2 SYDVKM. Here the CDR3 reads CASSLPTVNQVGAFF. The CDR3 DNA reads TGTGCCAGCAGTTTACCCACAGTGAACCAGGTTGGGGCTTTCTTT.

The chain employs TRBV11-2 and TRBJ1-3; D gene unclear. Germline V gene lookup returns CDR1 SGHAT and CDR2 FQNNGV. CDR3 length: 16 residues. Trimming removed 0 bases at V and 4 bases at J, with 13 bases between. The CDR3 spells CASSLDIAVGGNTIYF. CDR3 sequence (DNA): TGTGCCAGCAGCTTAGATATAGCGGTCGGGGGAAACACCATATATTTT.

There are a few counts of this clonotype. This chain links TRBV5-1 with TRBJ2-2, with TRBD2 matching over 7 bases. Germline CDR1 SGHRS, CDR2 YFSETQ. The CDR3 contains 15 residues. J was trimmed by 4 bases and V by 7 bases; bases with no gene match: 10. CDR3 sequence (DNA): TGCGCCAGCCTTCCTGGGGCTAGCGGCACCGGGGAGCTGTTTTTT. Residues: CASLPGASGTGELFF. Full variable domain (outside the CDR3, taken from reference TRBV5-1 and TRBJ2-2): KAGVTQTPRYLIKTRGQQVTLSCSPISGHRSVSWYQQTPGQGLQFLFEYFSETQRNKGNFPGRFSGRQFSNSRSEMNVSTLELGDSALYLCASLPGASGTGELFFGEGSRLTVL.

At least ten counts were recorded for this clonotype. The chain joins TRBV2 to TRBJ2-2; D uncertain. This CDR3 is 17 amino acids long. The V and J ends lost 1 base and 4 bases respectively, with 16 bases between them. Germline CDR1 SNHLY, CDR2 FYNNEI. This chain's CDR3 is CASSEVIGWMTTGELFF. CDR3 in DNA: TGTGCCAGCAGTGAAGTTATAGGGTGGATGACCACCGGGGAGCTGTTTTTT.

V is TRBV20-1 and J is TRBJ2-2, with 13 bases identical to TRBD2. Losses at the gene ends were 5 bases for V and 7 bases for J; bases not matched to a gene: 7. Germline CDR1 and CDR2: DFQATT and SNEGSKA (reference sequence). The CDR3 length is 15 residues. Here the CDR3 reads CSASSGLAGIGELFF. The CDR3 nucleotides read TGCAGTGCTTCTTCGGGACTAGCGGGAATCGGGGAGCTGTTTTTT.

The chain joins TRBV4-1 to TRBJ1-3; D remains ambiguous. CDR3 length: 13 amino acids. Germline V gene data show CDR1 as MGHRA and CDR2 as YSYEKL. Trimming stripped 2 bases from V and 5 bases from J, with 7 bases between. CDR3 protein: CASSQSERNTIYF. In nucleotides, the CDR3 is TGCGCCAGCAGCCAATCGGAGAGAAACACCATATATTTT.